This is a list of T cell receptor beta chains from one sample in a study of CD8+ T cells in alopecia areata. The protocol was immunoSEQ multiplex PCR, while the TCRdb copy is restricted to in-frame clones and leaves out a portion. The profile shows about 180,000 clones, less than 75% of them singletons. Sequencing was performed on CD8+ T cells sorted from blood, taken at week 0. The origin of the receptors is a human donor with alopecia areata. Each CDR3 is given with its conserved first and last residue. Each record gives: D gene, J gene, clone size, V gene, CDR3 protein, CDR3 DNA. The D gene is left open where the match is weak. Clone size is given for some rows only: seen once, a few or many times, or a class if the clone is expanded.

d_call: NA
j_call: TRBJ1-4
clone_size: NA
v_call: TRBV18
cdr3_aa: CASSPNGPNEKLFF
cdr3_nt: TGTGCCAGCTCACCAAACGGCCCTAATGAAAAACTGTTTTTT

d_call: TRBD1
j_call: TRBJ2-7
clone_size: NA
v_call: TRBV6-5
cdr3_aa: CASSLSTGVHEQYF
cdr3_nt: TGTGCCAGCAGTCTCTCGACAGGGGTGCACGAGCAGTACTTC

d_call: NA
j_call: TRBJ2-2
clone_size: NA
v_call: TRBV4-1
cdr3_aa: CASSLTGELFF
cdr3_nt: TGCGCCAGCAGCCTCACCGGGGAGCTGTTTTTT

d_call: NA
j_call: TRBJ2-7
clone_size: NA
v_call: TRBV5-6
cdr3_aa: CASSGRDSYEQYF
cdr3_nt: TGTGCCAGCAGCGGCAGGGACTCCTACGAGCAGTACTTC

d_call: TRBD1
j_call: TRBJ2-5
clone_size: NA
v_call: TRBV11-3
cdr3_aa: CASSTGTGTGTQYF
cdr3_nt: TGTGCCAGCAGCACCGGGACAGGGACGGGGACCCAGTACTTC

d_call: TRBD1
j_call: TRBJ1-6
clone_size: NA
v_call: TRBV9
cdr3_aa: CASSPRQGANSPLHF
cdr3_nt: TGTGCCAGCAGCCCGAGACAGGGGGCGAATTCACCCCTCCACTTT

d_call: NA
j_call: TRBJ1-2
clone_size: few
v_call: TRBV6-5
cdr3_aa: CASSFLRGRYGYTF
cdr3_nt: TGTGCCAGCAGTTTCCTCCGGGGCCGCTATGGCTACACCTTC

d_call: NA
j_call: TRBJ2-7
clone_size: NA
v_call: TRBV27
cdr3_aa: CASSEDRAGDEQYF
cdr3_nt: TGTGCCAGCAGCGAGGACAGAGCAGGGGACGAGCAGTACTTC

d_call: TRBD2
j_call: TRBJ2-5
clone_size: once
v_call: TRBV6-5
cdr3_aa: CASALAGGRETQYF
cdr3_nt: TGTGCCAGCGCACTAGCGGGGGGGCGGGAGACCCAGTACTTC

d_call: NA
j_call: TRBJ2-7
clone_size: NA
v_call: TRBV25-1
cdr3_aa: CASSEYRVSYEQYF
cdr3_nt: TGTGCCAGCAGTGAATACAGGGTCAGCTACGAGCAGTACTTC

d_call: NA
j_call: TRBJ1-1
clone_size: NA
v_call: TRBV5-6
cdr3_aa: CASSLGRGEAFF
cdr3_nt: TGTGCCAGCAGCTTGGGCCGGGGCGAAGCTTTCTTT

d_call: NA
j_call: TRBJ1-1
clone_size: many
v_call: TRBV2
cdr3_aa: CASSEISDKFSEAFF
cdr3_nt: TGTGCCAGCAGTGAAATTTCGGACAAGTTTTCGGAAGCTTTCTTT

d_call: NA
j_call: TRBJ1-5
clone_size: NA
v_call: TRBV2
cdr3_aa: CASRYSIIRNQPQHF
cdr3_nt: TGTGCCAGCAGATACAGTATAATCCGAAATCAGCCCCAGCATTTT

d_call: NA
j_call: TRBJ1-5
clone_size: NA
v_call: TRBV6-1
cdr3_aa: CASSEPRGGSYSNQPQHF
cdr3_nt: TGTGCCAGCAGTGAACCCCGAGGGGGGTCTTATAGCAATCAGCCCCAGCATTTT

d_call: NA
j_call: TRBJ2-3
clone_size: few
v_call: TRBV2
cdr3_aa: CASTDNTDTQYF
cdr3_nt: TGTGCCAGCACTGACAACACAGATACGCAGTATTTT

d_call: NA
j_call: TRBJ2-5
clone_size: NA
v_call: TRBV7-9
cdr3_aa: CASSLTGLQETQYF
cdr3_nt: TGTGCCAGCAGCCTGACAGGCCTCCAAGAGACCCAGTACTTC

d_call: TRBD2
j_call: TRBJ2-7
clone_size: NA
v_call: TRBV5-1
cdr3_aa: CASSRSSGRSYEQYF
cdr3_nt: TGCGCCAGCAGCCGGTCTAGCGGGCGATCCTACGAGCAGTACTTC

d_call: TRBD1
j_call: TRBJ2-1
clone_size: NA
v_call: TRBV29-1
cdr3_aa: CSVVTGGVYNEQFF
cdr3_nt: TGCAGCGTGGTAACAGGGGGCGTGTACAATGAGCAGTTCTTC

d_call: TRBD2
j_call: TRBJ2-7
clone_size: NA
v_call: TRBV4-1
cdr3_aa: CASSQGRGLAESGQYF
cdr3_nt: TGCGCCAGCAGCCAAGGAAGGGGACTAGCGGAGTCTGGGCAGTACTTC

d_call: NA
j_call: TRBJ2-1
clone_size: NA
v_call: TRBV2
cdr3_aa: CASNRQDGVFINEQFF
cdr3_nt: TGTGCCAGCAACCGACAGGATGGGGTTTTTATCAATGAGCAGTTCTTC

d_call: NA
j_call: TRBJ2-5
clone_size: NA
v_call: TRBV7-9
cdr3_aa: CASSLLRGPAGETQYF
cdr3_nt: TGTGCCAGCAGCTTATTGCGGGGCCCGGCGGGGGAGACCCAGTACTTC

d_call: TRBD2
j_call: TRBJ2-3
clone_size: NA
v_call: TRBV2
cdr3_aa: CASSGAGGAKDTQYF
cdr3_nt: TGTGCCAGCAGTGGGGCCGGGGGGGCTAAAGATACGCAGTATTTT

d_call: NA
j_call: TRBJ2-2
clone_size: NA
v_call: TRBV6-1
cdr3_aa: CASSIGGGAGELFF
cdr3_nt: TGTGCCAGCAGTATAGGGGGAGGCGCCGGGGAGCTGTTTTTT

d_call: NA
j_call: TRBJ2-3
clone_size: NA
v_call: TRBV5-1
cdr3_aa: CASSLAVGTDTQYF
cdr3_nt: TGCGCCAGCAGCTTGGCCGTCGGCACAGATACGCAGTATTTT

d_call: NA
j_call: TRBJ2-1
clone_size: NA
v_call: TRBV6-5
cdr3_aa: CASSYRAEQFF
cdr3_nt: TGTGCCAGCAGTTACAGGGCTGAGCAGTTCTTC

d_call: NA
j_call: TRBJ1-1
clone_size: NA
v_call: TRBV7-9
cdr3_aa: CASSPRVSGPKNTEAFF
cdr3_nt: TGTGCCAGCAGCCCGCGGGTCTCGGGACCCAAGAACACTGAAGCTTTCTTT

d_call: NA
j_call: TRBJ2-5
clone_size: few
v_call: TRBV27
cdr3_aa: CASSLYSDSMRETQYF
cdr3_nt: TGTGCCAGCAGTTTATACTCAGATAGCATGAGGGAGACCCAGTACTTC

d_call: NA
j_call: TRBJ2-5
clone_size: NA
v_call: TRBV2
cdr3_aa: CASCPVQETQYF
cdr3_nt: TGTGCCAGCTGTCCCGTTCAAGAGACCCAGTACTTC

d_call: NA
j_call: TRBJ1-1
clone_size: NA
v_call: TRBV30
cdr3_aa: CAWSVQVEAFF
cdr3_nt: TGTGCCTGGAGTGTACAGGTAGAAGCTTTCTTT

d_call: NA
j_call: TRBJ1-5
clone_size: NA
v_call: TRBV25-1
cdr3_aa: CASSESSRGNQPQHF
cdr3_nt: TGTGCCAGCAGTGAATCGAGTAGGGGCAATCAGCCCCAGCATTTT

d_call: TRBD1
j_call: TRBJ2-7
clone_size: few
v_call: TRBV7-9
cdr3_aa: CASTTTGTGSYEQYF
cdr3_nt: TGTGCCAGCACTACCACCGGGACAGGGTCCTACGAGCAGTACTTC

d_call: NA
j_call: TRBJ2-7
clone_size: NA
v_call: TRBV4-2
cdr3_aa: CASSQDLGLSYEQYF
cdr3_nt: TGTGCCAGCAGCCAAGATTTAGGACTCTCCTACGAGCAGTACTTC

d_call: NA
j_call: TRBJ2-7
clone_size: NA
v_call: TRBV5-1
cdr3_aa: CASRLALDYEQYF
cdr3_nt: TGCGCCAGCAGACTGGCGCTTGACTACGAGCAGTACTTC

d_call: TRBD1
j_call: TRBJ1-1
clone_size: NA
v_call: TRBV6-5
cdr3_aa: CASSQTGSEAFF
cdr3_nt: TGTGCCAGCAGTCAGACAGGGTCTGAAGCTTTCTTT

d_call: NA
j_call: TRBJ1-5
clone_size: NA
v_call: TRBV19
cdr3_aa: CASSTDAQPQHF
cdr3_nt: TGTGCCAGTAGTACGGACGCTCAGCCCCAGCATTTT

d_call: NA
j_call: TRBJ2-7
clone_size: once
v_call: TRBV5-6
cdr3_aa: CASSFVPGMSGDEQYF
cdr3_nt: TGTGCCAGCAGCTTCGTGCCGGGGATGAGTGGGGACGAGCAGTACTTC

d_call: NA
j_call: TRBJ2-1
clone_size: NA
v_call: TRBV9
cdr3_aa: CASSGGGSNDEQFF
cdr3_nt: TGTGCCAGCAGCGGAGGGGGGTCTAATGATGAGCAGTTCTTC

d_call: NA
j_call: TRBJ1-5
clone_size: few
v_call: TRBV19
cdr3_aa: CASSFSGGNQPQHF
cdr3_nt: TGTGCCAGTAGTTTTTCTGGGGGAAATCAGCCCCAGCATTTT

d_call: NA
j_call: TRBJ2-1
clone_size: NA
v_call: TRBV15
cdr3_aa: CATSRDRYMGRLYNEQFF
cdr3_nt: TGTGCCACCAGCAGAGATCGTTACATGGGACGGCTCTACAATGAGCAGTTCTTC

d_call: TRBD1
j_call: TRBJ2-7
clone_size: once
v_call: TRBV7-9
cdr3_aa: CASSDRDGAYEQYF
cdr3_nt: TGTGCCAGCAGTGACAGGGACGGGGCCTACGAGCAGTACTTC

d_call: NA
j_call: TRBJ1-2
clone_size: few
v_call: TRBV13
cdr3_aa: CASSLGGQGDYGYTF
cdr3_nt: TGTGCCAGCAGCTTAGGAGGGCAGGGAGACTATGGCTACACCTTC

d_call: TRBD2
j_call: TRBJ2-3
clone_size: NA
v_call: TRBV4-2
cdr3_aa: CASSQEGGADTQYF
cdr3_nt: TGTGCCAGCAGCCAAGAGGGGGGGGCAGATACGCAGTATTTT

d_call: NA
j_call: TRBJ1-5
clone_size: NA
v_call: TRBV19
cdr3_aa: CASQAEVYSNQPQHF
cdr3_nt: TGTGCCAGTCAGGCGGAGGTTTATAGCAATCAGCCCCAGCATTTT

d_call: NA
j_call: TRBJ2-5
clone_size: NA
v_call: TRBV6-1
cdr3_aa: CASSGQKKYPETQYF
cdr3_nt: TGTGCCAGCAGTGGCCAAAAAAAGTACCCAGAGACCCAGTACTTC

d_call: NA
j_call: TRBJ2-5
clone_size: NA
v_call: TRBV7-8
cdr3_aa: CASSLVGGQETQYF
cdr3_nt: TGTGCCAGCAGCTTAGTGGGGGGACAAGAGACCCAGTACTTC

d_call: NA
j_call: TRBJ2-7
clone_size: NA
v_call: TRBV30
cdr3_aa: CAWSVQRYEQYF
cdr3_nt: TGTGCCTGGAGTGTACAGCGGTACGAGCAGTACTTC

d_call: NA
j_call: TRBJ2-7
clone_size: NA
v_call: TRBV6-1
cdr3_aa: CASSGGRPFYEQYF
cdr3_nt: TGTGCCAGCAGTGGAGGGAGGCCTTTCTACGAGCAGTACTTC

d_call: NA
j_call: TRBJ1-2
clone_size: once
v_call: TRBV7-9
cdr3_aa: CASSLGQHPNYGYTF
cdr3_nt: TGTGCCAGCAGCTTAGGACAGCACCCTAACTATGGCTACACCTTC

d_call: NA
j_call: TRBJ1-4
clone_size: NA
v_call: TRBV2
cdr3_aa: CASSPNGNEKLFF
cdr3_nt: TGTGCCAGCAGTCCCAACGGTAATGAAAAACTGTTTTTT

d_call: NA
j_call: TRBJ2-1
clone_size: few
v_call: TRBV7-9
cdr3_aa: CASSLSNEQFF
cdr3_nt: TGTGCCAGCTCCCTGTCCAATGAGCAGTTCTTC

d_call: NA
j_call: TRBJ1-5
clone_size: NA
v_call: TRBV7-8
cdr3_aa: CASSFGTEYQPQHF
cdr3_nt: TGTGCCAGCAGCTTCGGGACGGAATATCAGCCCCAGCATTTT

d_call: NA
j_call: TRBJ1-2
clone_size: NA
v_call: TRBV7-6
cdr3_aa: CASSPRTGREDYGYTF
cdr3_nt: TGTGCCAGCAGCCCTCGGACGGGGAGGGAAGACTATGGCTACACCTTC